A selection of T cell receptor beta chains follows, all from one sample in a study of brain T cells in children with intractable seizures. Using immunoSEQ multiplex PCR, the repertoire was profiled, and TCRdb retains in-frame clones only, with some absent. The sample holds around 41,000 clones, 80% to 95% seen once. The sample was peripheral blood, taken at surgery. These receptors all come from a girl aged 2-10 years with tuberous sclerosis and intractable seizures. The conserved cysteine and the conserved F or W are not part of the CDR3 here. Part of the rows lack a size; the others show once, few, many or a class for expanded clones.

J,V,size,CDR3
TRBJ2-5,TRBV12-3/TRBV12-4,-,ASSLVTGETQY
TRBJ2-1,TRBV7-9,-,ASSATSGVSYNEQF
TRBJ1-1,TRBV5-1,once,ASSETGGRDTEAF
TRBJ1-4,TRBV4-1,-,ASSQDPGTGLRKLF
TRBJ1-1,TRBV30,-,AVGVTEAF
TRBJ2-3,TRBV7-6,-,ASRDPKANTDTQY
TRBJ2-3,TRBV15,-,ATKDPSTDTQY
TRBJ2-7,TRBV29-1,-,SVEDHTGRGEQY
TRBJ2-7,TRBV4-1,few,ASSQVSSYEQY
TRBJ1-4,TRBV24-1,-,ATSPGREEKLF
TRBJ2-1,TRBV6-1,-,ASSEALGRGVFSYNEQF
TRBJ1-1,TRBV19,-,ASRLRTGILNTEAF
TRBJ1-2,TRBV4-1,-,ASSQGQGLNYGYT
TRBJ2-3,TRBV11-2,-,ASSFIGSGGVTDTQY
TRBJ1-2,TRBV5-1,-,ASSREGARPYGYT
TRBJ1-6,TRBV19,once,ASTLGHSYNSPLH
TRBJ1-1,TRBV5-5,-,ASSWDPGTGSTEAF
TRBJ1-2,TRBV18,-,ASSEGPGGDYGYT